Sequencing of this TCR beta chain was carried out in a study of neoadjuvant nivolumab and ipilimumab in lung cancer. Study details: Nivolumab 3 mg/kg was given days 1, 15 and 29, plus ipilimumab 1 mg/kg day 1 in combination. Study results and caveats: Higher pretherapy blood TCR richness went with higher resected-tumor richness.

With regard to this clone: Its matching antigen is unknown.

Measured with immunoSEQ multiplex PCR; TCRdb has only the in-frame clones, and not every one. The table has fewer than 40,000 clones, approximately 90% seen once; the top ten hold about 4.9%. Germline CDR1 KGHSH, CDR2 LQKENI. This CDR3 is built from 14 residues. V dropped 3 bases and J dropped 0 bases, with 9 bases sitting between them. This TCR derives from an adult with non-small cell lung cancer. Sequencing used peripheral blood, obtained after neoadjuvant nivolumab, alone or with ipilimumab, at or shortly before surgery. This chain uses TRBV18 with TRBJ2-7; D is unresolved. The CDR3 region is CASSPRLRSYEQYF. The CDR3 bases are TGTGCCAGCTCACCCCGCCTCCGCTCCTACGAGCAGTACTTC.